Listed here are 8 T cell receptor beta chains from one sample, sequenced in a study of CD8+CD57+ T cells in acquired aplastic anemia. The authors sequenced patients whose flow cytometry had shown CD8+CD57+ cell expansion. Researchers used genomic DNA as the template to profile TCR beta VDJ and CDR3. TCRdb used MiXCR to reprocess the reads, holding one entry per CDR3 protein. Found here are under 200,000 distinct CDR3 sequences, 48% of them singletons; the top ten hold about 1.7%. The sequenced material came from sorted CD4+, CD8+, or CD8+CD57+ T cells (not recorded which) from PBMCs. These receptors were obtained from a human donor with aplastic anemia.

Comment on this clonotype: The junction shows a germline mismatch at one end, possibly a read error. The chain recombines TRBV11-3 with TRBJ2-7; 7 bases line up with TRBD1. Germline CDR1 reads SGHNT; CDR2 reads YENEEA. This CDR3 comprises 15 residues. CDR3 coding DNA: TGTGCCAGCAGCTCCATTCGGGACAGCTCCTACGAGCAATACTTC. It translates to CASSSIRDSSYEQYF. The full variable domain, rest sourced from reference TRBV11-3 and TRBJ2-7, is EAGVVQSPRYKIIEKKQPVAFWCNPISGHNTLYWYLQNLGQGPELLIRYENEEAVDDSQLPKDRFSAERLKGVDSTLKIQPAELGDSAVYLCASSSIRDSSYEQYFGPGTRLTVT.

This rearrangement joins TRBV4-2 to TRBJ2-7, with 11 bases that match TRBD1. V shed 4 bases, J shed 2 bases, and the junction held 7 bases outside the gene matches. Germline-derived CDR1 and CDR2 are LGHNA and YNFKEQ. The CDR3 spans 16 residues. DNA of the CDR3: TGTGCCAGCAGCCGAACGGGACAGGGGGTCACCTACGAGCAGTACTTC. This encodes CASSRTGQGVTYEQYF.

The chain is built from TRBV9 and TRBJ1-5, with D perhaps matching TRBD1 (5 bases). Germline CDR1 is SGDLS and CDR2 is YYNGEE. CDR3 length: 14 amino acids. With 4 bases removed from V and 2 bases from J, the gap between germline ends came to 10 bases. The DNA for the CDR3 is TGTGCCAGCAGCCGCGACAGTGGCAATCAGCCCCAGCATTTT. Translated, it gives CASSRDSGNQPQHF.

A remark on this clonotype: A much larger clone differs from this one at a single base, so this may be a read error. The chain recombines TRBV24-1 with TRBJ1-4; 10 nucleotides line up with TRBD1. This CDR3 comprises 13 residues. Germline CDR1 reads KGHDR; CDR2 reads SFDVKD. Unmatched junction bases numbered 3, after V lost 3 bases and J lost 12 bases. The chain's CDR3 is CATSDPGQGELFF. CDR3 coding DNA: TGTGCCACCAGTGATCCCGGACAGGGGGAACTGTTTTTT.

This chain uses TRBV14 with TRBJ1-2, with 8 nucleotides matching TRBD1. Germline V gene sequence: CDR1 SGHDN, CDR2 FVKESK. The trim removed 3 bases at V and 5 bases at J, leaving 2 bases unmatched. The CDR3 has 13 residues. CDR3 DNA: TGTGCCAGCAGCCACAGGACAGGGTATGGCTACACCTTC. Residues: CASSHRTGYGYTF.

The chain recombines TRBV15 with TRBJ2-7, with D possibly being TRBD2 (7 bases). This CDR3 region has 16 residues. Looked up from germline, CDR1 is LNHNV and CDR2 is YYDKDF (reference sequence). Trimming removed 9 bases from V and 1 base from J, with 22 bases in between. The CDR3 sequence: CATGGGGPLRSYEQYF. The CDR3 region has the DNA TGTGCCACGGGTGGGGGGGGGCCCCTCAGATCCTACGAGCAGTACTTC.

In its sample, this clonotype was seen many times. V gene TRBV28 combines with J gene TRBJ2-7; no definite D call. V lost 4 bases and J lost 9, with 13 bases in between. Germline V gene data show CDR1 as MDHEN and CDR2 as SYDVKM. The CDR3 loop spans 12 amino acids. CDR3 region: CASSSADRGQYF. CDR3 nucleotide sequence: TGTGCCAGCAGTTCCGCGGACCGTGGGCAGTACTTC.

This clonotype was seen repeatedly, ten times or more. The gene calls are TRBV5-6 and TRBJ1-2; unclear D gene. Germline assignment: CDR1 SGHDT and CDR2 YYEEEE. This CDR3 contains 12 residues. Trimming left V 0 bases short and J 7 bases short, with 7 bases between. In DNA, the CDR3 is TGTGCCAGCAGCTTGGGTACAGTTGGCTACACCTTC. It codes for CASSLGTVGYTF.